The 22 T cell receptor beta chains listed next were all sequenced from one sample in a study of OX40 agonist ivuxolimab in advanced cancers. Library creation used the immunoSEQ multiplex PCR assay. TCRdb obtained this table from immuneACCESS and retained in-frame rearrangements with V and J assigned. These tables miss some clones; where compared with another copy, unresolved V genes account for less than half of the shortfall, and the remainder is unexplained. This sample holds 53,000 or so clones; about 94% were observed only once. The top ten clones comprise 15% to 20% of the sample. The material sequenced was CD4+ or CD8+ T cells sorted from blood, taken in a trial of the OX40 agonist ivuxolimab. The receptors were gathered from an adult with an advanced solid tumor such as melanoma, head and neck, liver or kidney cancer.

The CDR3 DNA reads TGTGCCAGCAGCTACGGAACCTTGCCGGAAGAGACCCAGTACTTC. This encodes CASSYGTLPEETQYF. The chain couples TRBV7-3 to TRBJ2-5; D is uncertain. With 4 bases removed from V and 3 bases from J, the gap between germline ends came to 15 bases. Germline-derived CDR1 and CDR2 are SGHTA and FQGTGA. CDR3 size: 15 residues. Complete variable domain (other parts from reference TRBV7-3 and TRBJ2-5): GAGVSQTPSNKVTEKGKYVELRCDPISGHTALYWYRQSLGQGPEFLIYFQGTGAADDSGLPNDRFFAVRPEGSVSTLKIQRTERGDSAVYLCASSYGTLPEETQYFGPGTRLLVL.

This sequence joins TRBV19 and TRBJ2-7; 12 bases match TRBD2. Germline values: CDR1 LNHDA, CDR2 SQIVND (reference sequence). CDR3 length: 15 amino acids. V was clipped by 2 bases and J by 3 bases; unmatched bases: 2. CDR3 amino acids: CASSIRLAGVYEQYF. The CDR3, as DNA: TGTGCCAGTAGTATAAGACTAGCGGGAGTCTACGAGCAGTACTTC.

The chain carries TRBV5-1 and TRBJ2-2; no clear D gene. With 6 bases removed from V and 6 bases from J, the gap between germline ends came to 12 bases. CDR1 is SGHRS, CDR2 YFSETQ, per germline. The length of the CDR3 is 13 residues. In DNA form, the CDR3 reads TGCGCCAGCAAGTTAGGCAACGCCGGGGAGCTGTTTTTT. Translation gives CASKLGNAGELFF. Based on the CDR3 plus reference TRBV5-1 and TRBJ2-2, the full variable domain is KAGVTQTPRYLIKTRGQQVTLSCSPISGHRSVSWYQQTPGQGLQFLFEYFSETQRNKGNFPGRFSGRQFSNSRSEMNVSTLELGDSALYLCASKLGNAGELFFGEGSRLTVL.

This clone has just a few counts. The chain is built from TRBV13 and TRBJ1-1, with D unclear. This CDR3 has 15 residues. Germline CDR1 and CDR2: PRHDT and FYEKMQ (reference sequence). Between the trimmed V and J ends, which lost 5 bases and 2 bases, there was a span of 15 bases. In DNA, the CDR3 is TGTGCCAGCAGCCTCCCCGGAGGGCTTAACACTGAAGCTTTCTTT. This codes for CASSLPGGLNTEAFF.

The chain links TRBV14 to TRBJ1-1; 7 nucleotides align to TRBD1. V shed 0 bases and J 4 bases; nucleotides not matched to a gene: 5. CDR1 and CDR2 (germline): SGHDN, FVKESK. The CDR3 covers 15 residues. CDR3 DNA: TGTGCCAGCAGCCAAGAGGAGGGGGCAGGCACTGAAGCTTTCTTT. Amino acid sequence: CASSQEEGAGTEAFF.

This chain uses TRBV28 with TRBJ2-1; 12 bases line up with TRBD2. The CDR3 runs to 20 residues. The junction had 15 bases not matched to a gene; V was cut back by 2 bases and J by 4 bases. Germline values: CDR1 MDHEN, CDR2 SYDVKM. The CDR3 protein is CASSLPMAILAGGLYNEQFF. CDR3 coding DNA: TGTGCCAGCAGTTTACCTATGGCAATCCTAGCGGGAGGGCTGTACAATGAGCAGTTCTTC. Using reference TRBV28 and TRBJ2-1 for the parts outside the CDR3, the full variable domain is DVKVTQSSRYLVKRTGEKVFLECVQDMDHENMFWYRQDPGLGLRLIYFSYDVKMKEKGDIPEGYSVSREKKERFSLILESASTNQTSMYLCASSLPMAILAGGLYNEQFFGPGTRLTVL.

This clone is a singleton in its sample. The chain carries TRBV19 and TRBJ1-5; D remains unclear. The ends were cut back, 3 bases at V and 0 bases at J, with 9 bases in the middle. CDR1 is LNHDA and CDR2 is SQIVND in the germline V gene (reference sequence). The CDR3 is 15 residues long. CDR3 nucleotides: TGTGCCAGTAGTATTCGGGCTTATAGCAATCAGCCCCAGCATTTT. Protein sequence: CASSIRAYSNQPQHF.

This chain connects TRBV28 to TRBJ2-2, with 14 bases aligning to TRBD2. V lost 3 bases, J lost 5 bases, and 11 bases stayed unmatched. Germline V gives CDR1 MDHEN, CDR2 SYDVKM. The CDR3 contains 19 residues. CDR3 coding DNA: TGTGCCAGCAGTTTCCGTACCGGACTAGCGGGAGGTCGGACCGGGGAGCTGTTTTTT. Its translation: CASSFRTGLAGGRTGELFF.

The V and J genes are TRBV11-3 and TRBJ2-2; 9 bases align to TRBD2. Germline assignment: CDR1 SGHNT and CDR2 YENEEA. The CDR3 is 16 residues long. After removal of 1 base from V and 5 bases from J, the junction contained 5 bases not matched to a gene. The CDR3 region has the DNA TGTGCCAGCAGCTTAGGGGGTCTAGCGGGGACCGGGGAGCTGTTTTTT. Amino acid sequence: CASSLGGLAGTGELFF.

The chain uses TRBV19 and TRBJ2-7; tentative D call: TRBD1 (6 bases). Per the germline V gene, CDR1 is LNHDA and CDR2 is SQIVND (reference sequence). The CDR3 covers 13 residues. Trimming shortened V by 4 bases and J by 2 bases, and 9 bases separated the two germline ends. This chain's CDR3 is CASSTGTPYEQYF. CDR3 DNA sequence: TGTGCCAGTAGTACCGGGACACCCTACGAGCAGTACTTC.

The rearrangement uses TRBV27 and TRBJ1-2, with D unresolved. The germline V gene encodes CDR1 MNHEY and CDR2 SMNVEV (reference sequence). Between the trimmed V and J ends, which lost 6 bases and 3 bases, there was a span of 11 bases. CDR3 length: 13 residues. As DNA, the CDR3 is TGTGCCAGCAGCCCTCTAGTTGACTATGGCTACACCTTC. It is translated as CASSPLVDYGYTF.

CDR3 sequence: CASSPYSGGELFF. The CDR3 nucleotides read TGTGCCAGCAGTCCGTACTCCGGGGGGGAGCTGTTTTTT. The chain carries TRBV6-5 and TRBJ2-2; no clear D. The CDR3 is made up of 13 amino acids. The germline V and J ends were trimmed by 5 bases and 8 bases, with 12 bases remaining between them. Germline assignment: CDR1 MNHEY and CDR2 SVGAGI.

J is TRBJ2-1 and V is TRBV27; a weak D match, TRBD2 (7 bases). Looked up from germline, CDR1 is MNHEY and CDR2 is SMNVEV (reference sequence). There are 16 residues in the CDR3. Trimming took 0 bases from V and 2 from J, leaving 11 bases between them. The CDR3 sequence: CASSLSGGGAYNEQFF. For the CDR3, the DNA is TGTGCCAGCAGTTTATCGGGAGGGGGAGCCTACAATGAGCAGTTCTTC.

The CDR3 region is CASSPKGQKYVGNEQFF. CDR3 DNA sequence: TGTGCCAGCTCACCAAAGGGCCAGAAGTACGTGGGCAATGAGCAGTTCTTC. The J gene is TRBJ2-1, the V gene TRBV18; D is uncertain. Germline-derived CDR1 and CDR2 are KGHSH and LQKENI. The CDR3 consists of 17 residues. V shed 2 bases and J shed 6 bases, with 20 bases lying between them.

This chain links TRBV4-1 with TRBJ2-5, with D tentatively TRBD2 (6 bases). Trimming stripped 0 bases from V and 11 bases from J, with 19 bases between. The CDR3 extends over 15 amino acids. Germline assignment: CDR1 MGHRA and CDR2 YSYEKL. CDR3 DNA: TGCGCCAGCAGCCAAGATGGCGGGGCCTATTACTTACAGTACTTC. Translated, it gives CASSQDGGAYYLQYF.

CDR3 amino acids: CASSQPTGGSYEQYF. CDR3 in DNA: TGTGCCAGCAGCCAACCCACGGGCGGGAGCTACGAGCAGTACTTC. This chain connects TRBV16 to TRBJ2-7, with 7 bases identical to TRBD2. Per the germline V gene, CDR1 is KGHSY and CDR2 is FQNENV. The CDR3 consists of 15 residues. With 2 bases clipped from V and 3 bases from J, the junction kept 7 bases outside the gene matches.

This clone appeared a few times. The chain is built from TRBV7-6 and TRBJ2-3; the D gene is possibly TRBD2 (6 bases). Germline V lookup: CDR1 SGHVS, CDR2 FNYEAQ. CDR3 length: 15 amino acids. V was pared by 5 bases and J by 6 bases, with 18 bases between. DNA of the CDR3: TGTGCCAGCAGCCAGTACGGACTACTAATGGATACGCAGTATTTT. Translation gives CASSQYGLLMDTQYF.

The chain is built from TRBV19 and TRBJ1-2; D gene ambiguous. Trimming removed 2 bases from V and 3 bases from J, with 13 bases in between. This CDR3 region has 15 residues. Germline assignment: CDR1 LNHDA and CDR2 SQIVND (reference sequence). The CDR3 here is CASSITLTGDYGYTF. The CDR3 DNA reads TGTGCCAGTAGTATAACTCTTACGGGCGACTATGGCTACACCTTC.

This clone appeared a single time. The genes are TRBV5-6 and TRBJ2-7; D perhaps matches TRBD1 (7 bases). The V and J ends lost 4 bases and 6 bases respectively, with 14 bases between them. The CDR3 has 13 residues. CDR1 and CDR2 from the germline V gene are SGHDT and YYEEEE. The CDR3 is CASSHQGGGEQYF. The DNA for the CDR3 is TGTGCCAGCAGCCACCAGGGGGGCGGCGAGCAGTACTTC.

The chain is built from TRBV4-2 and TRBJ2-3; tentative D call: TRBD1 (6 bases). Trimming shortened V by 8 bases and J by 0 bases, and 15 bases separated the two germline ends. The germline CDR1 and CDR2 sequences are LGHNA and YNFKEQ. The CDR3 runs to 15 residues. The CDR3 sequence: CASGGRESSTDTQYF. The CDR3, as DNA: TGTGCCAGCGGGGGCAGGGAGAGCAGCACAGATACGCAGTATTTT.

The genes are TRBV9 and TRBJ2-3; D not certain. V gave up 0 bases and J gave up 3 bases, with 5 bases separating them. The V gene's germline CDR1 is SGDLS and CDR2 YYNGEE. The CDR3 consists of 13 residues. The chain's CDR3 is CASSVVGTDTQYF. DNA of the CDR3: TGTGCCAGCAGCGTAGTCGGGACAGATACGCAGTATTTT.

The V call is TRBV27, the J call TRBJ2-2; D unclear. Germline CDR1 and CDR2: MNHEY and SMNVEV (reference sequence). The CDR3 consists of 13 residues. Trimming stripped 3 bases from V and 7 bases from J, with 9 bases between. CDR3 loop: CASSFTVVGELFF. CDR3 sequence (DNA): TGTGCCAGCAGTTTCACGGTCGTCGGGGAGCTGTTTTTT.